This T cell receptor (beta chain) was sequenced in a study of Graves' ophthalmopathy and Graves' hyperthyroidism. Study observations and caveats: Predictions made by the model for ophthalmopathy progression reached under 71% sensitivity and 72% to 85% specificity.

Transcripts of RNA were the source for amplifying TCR beta CDR3 regions. An initial RT-PCR round employing HTBI primers preceded a second-round multiplex PCR. TCRdb used MiXCR to reprocess the multiplex PCR reads, holding one entry per CDR3 protein. The sample records about 200,000 distinct CDR3 sequences, approximately 28% being singletons. A few counts support this clonotype. Antigen: not known. The germline V gene encodes CDR1 SGHVS and CDR2 FQNEAQ. V shed 1 base, J shed 2 bases, and the junction held 3 bases outside the gene matches. The CDR3 covers 16 residues. Clinical symptoms, serum thyroxine, TRAb, thyroid ultrasound and orbital computed tomography formed the basis of diagnosis.

This TCR derives from a man aged 45 to 65 with Graves' ophthalmopathy. The chain couples TRBV7-8 to TRBJ2-5; 11 bases fit TRBD2. The sample was peripheral blood. The CDR3: CASSLGSGRGQETQYF. As DNA, the CDR3 is TGTGCCAGCAGCTTAGGTAGCGGGAGGGGACAAGAGACCCAGTACTTC.